The subject of this entry is one TCR beta chain. Its antigen is still unknown. This entry comes from a study of OX40 agonist ivuxolimab in advanced cancers. The repertoire was sequenced with immunoSEQ multiplex PCR; TCRdb's copy has only in-frame clones and lacks some. The data show tens of thousands of clones, around 82% seen once. Per the germline V gene, CDR1 is SEHNR and CDR2 is FQNEAQ (reference sequence). The CDR3 has 14 amino acids. V shed 1 base and J shed 5 bases, with 11 bases lying between them. Findings of the study overall: The study did not work out the antigen specificity of the expanded peripheral T cells.

Material: CD4+ or CD8+ T cells sorted from blood, obtained in a trial of the OX40 agonist ivuxolimab. The TCR originated in an adult with an advanced solid tumor such as melanoma, head and neck, liver or kidney cancer. V is TRBV7-9 and J is TRBJ1-1, with D maybe TRBD1 (6 bases). CDR3 protein: CASSLVQGDTEAFF. CDR3 sequence (DNA): TGTGCCAGCAGCTTAGTACAGGGAGATACTGAAGCTTTCTTT.